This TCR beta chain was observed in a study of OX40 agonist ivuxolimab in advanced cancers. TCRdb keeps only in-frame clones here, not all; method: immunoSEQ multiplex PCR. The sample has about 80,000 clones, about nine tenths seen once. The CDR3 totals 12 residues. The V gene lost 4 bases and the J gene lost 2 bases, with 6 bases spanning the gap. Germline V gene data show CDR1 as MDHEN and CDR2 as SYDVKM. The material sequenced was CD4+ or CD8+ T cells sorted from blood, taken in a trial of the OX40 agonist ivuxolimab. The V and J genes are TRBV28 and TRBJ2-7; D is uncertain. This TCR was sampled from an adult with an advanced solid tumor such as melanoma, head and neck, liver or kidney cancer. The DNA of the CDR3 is TGTGCCAGCAGTTCGACGGCCTACGAGCAGTACGTC. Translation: CASSSTAYEQYV.